This is a list of T cell receptor beta chains from one sample in a study of T-cell memory formation after mild COVID-19. TCRdb reanalysed the 5' RACE reads using MiXCR and keeps one entry per CDR3 protein. This repertoire shows 430,000 or so distinct CDR3 sequences, roughly 25% found once; its top ten account for roughly an eighth. Sequenced sample: PBMCs or a T cell subset sorted from them (not recorded which). The source is an adult woman who had mild COVID-19 (a few samples of this study predate the infection). Cell type and time point are not known. Both conserved end residues are part of each CDR3. D genes are given only for firm matches. Rows give clone size only sometimes, using once, few, many, or a class for an expanded clone.

size	V	D	J	CDR3	DNA
NA	TRBV2	NA	TRBJ2-1	CASSELGYNEQFF	TGTGCCAGCAGTGAACTCGGCTACAATGAGCAGTTCTTC
NA	TRBV7-2	NA	TRBJ2-1	CASSLAGVYHEQFF	TGTGCCAGCAGCTTAGCGGGAGTATACCATGAGCAGTTCTTC
few	TRBV9	TRBD1	TRBJ2-5	CASSDPGGSYQETQYF	TGTGCCAGCAGCGACCCAGGGGGATCGTACCAAGAGACCCAGTACTTC
NA	TRBV15	TRBD1	TRBJ2-1	CATSREDRGLSEQFF	TGTGCCACCAGCAGAGAGGACAGGGGTTTGAGCGAGCAGTTCTTC
NA	TRBV24-1	NA	TRBJ2-3	CATSDRGRASTDTQYF	TGTGCCACCAGTGATCGAGGTAGAGCGAGCACAGATACGCAGTATTTT
NA	TRBV10-3	NA	TRBJ1-1	CAIRGGSNTEAFF	TGTGCCATCAGGGGGGGGTCCAACACTGAAGCTTTCTTT
NA	TRBV6-6	TRBD1	TRBJ2-5	CASSFTGQGRRETQYF	TGTGCCAGCAGTTTTACTGGACAGGGGAGGAGGGAGACCCAGTACTTC
few	TRBV19	TRBD1	TRBJ2-7	CASSSTGGGYEQYF	TGTGCCAGCAGCTCTACAGGGGGCGGTTACGAGCAGTACTTC
NA	TRBV19	NA	TRBJ2-7	CATLGPTYEQYF	TGTGCCACCCTAGGGCCTACCTACGAGCAGTACTTC
few	TRBV12-3/TRBV12-4	TRBD2	TRBJ2-7	CASSLALSSGSYEQYF	TGTGCCAGCAGTCTCGCCTTGAGTAGCGGGAGCTACGAGCAGTACTTC
many	TRBV6-5	NA	TRBJ1-2	CASSSPSDATNYGYTF	TGTGCCAGCAGTTCCCCCTCCGACGCAACTAACTATGGCTACACCTTC
NA	TRBV3-1	NA	TRBJ2-3	CASSFTLASGTDTQYF	TGTGCCAGCAGCTTCACCCTAGCTTCAGGCACAGATACGCAGTATTTT
few	TRBV12-3/TRBV12-4	NA	TRBJ2-2	CASKQSGELFF	TGTGCCAGCAAGCAATCCGGGGAGCTGTTTTTT
few	TRBV7-3	NA	TRBJ2-3	CASSLESIADTQYF	TGTGCCAGCAGCTTAGAATCTATAGCAGATACGCAGTATTTT
few	TRBV7-2	TRBD1	TRBJ1-1	CADRLLNTEAFF	TGCGCGGACAGGCTTTTGAACACTGAAGCTTTCTTT
few	TRBV6-2/TRBV6-3	NA	TRBJ1-5	CASSYRGGNQPQHF	TGTGCCAGCAGTTACAGGGGCGGCAATCAGCCCCAGCATTTT
NA	TRBV4-1	TRBD1	TRBJ2-7	CASSQPRDSYEQYF	TGCGCCAGCAGCCAACCCCGGGACAGCTACGAGCAGTACTTC
NA	TRBV20-1	NA	TRBJ2-7	CSARGRIGYEQYF	TGCAGTGCTAGAGGCCGAATCGGATACGAGCAGTACTTC
few	TRBV4-1	NA	TRBJ2-7	CASSQDAPGRGFYEQYF	TGCGCCAGCAGCCAAGACGCCCCCGGACGGGGATTCTACGAGCAGTACTTC
NA	TRBV7-2	TRBD2	TRBJ2-1	CASSLFASGRASEQFF	TGTGCCAGCAGCTTATTTGCTAGCGGGAGGGCTAGTGAGCAGTTCTTC
few	TRBV12-3/TRBV12-4	TRBD1	TRBJ1-2	CAIRFLGGPYGYTF	TGTGCCATCCGCTTCCTAGGGGGCCCCTATGGCTACACCTTC
NA	TRBV25-1	NA	TRBJ2-7	CASSHPGGPYYEQYF	TGTGCCAGCAGTCACCCCGGGGGGCCCTACTACGAGCAGTACTTC
NA	TRBV7-9	NA	TRBJ1-1	CASSLEGTLTEAFF	TGTGCCAGCAGCTTAGAGGGGACGTTGACTGAAGCTTTCTTT
few	TRBV18	NA	TRBJ2-7	CASSGRVLSYEQYF	TGTGCCAGCTCAGGCAGGGTGTTATCCTACGAGCAGTACTTC
NA	TRBV20-1	TRBD2	TRBJ2-1	CSARDGTSGRLNEQFF	TGCAGTGCTAGGGATGGTACTAGCGGGAGACTCAATGAGCAGTTCTTC
NA	TRBV20-1	NA	TRBJ1-1	CSARTRGMNTEAFF	TGCAGTGCCAGGACACGGGGCATGAACACTGAAGCTTTCTTT
once	TRBV7-3	NA	TRBJ1-2	CASSPASGGGYGYTF	TGTGCCAGCAGCCCCGCCTCGGGGGGCGGGTATGGCTACACCTTC
NA	TRBV14	NA	TRBJ2-3	CASSLSWAGKSTDTQYF	TGTGCCAGCAGCCTATCTTGGGCGGGGAAGAGCACAGATACGCAGTATTTT
NA	TRBV7-8	NA	TRBJ2-7	CASSLGRIPVHSSYEQYF	TGTGCCAGCAGCTTAGGGCGTATACCCGTCCATAGCTCCTACGAGCAGTACTTC
few	TRBV5-6	NA	TRBJ2-2	CASSLATAIADTGELFF	TGTGCCAGCAGCTTGGCCACGGCTATCGCTGACACCGGGGAGCTGTTTTTT
NA	TRBV15	TRBD2	TRBJ2-7	CATRAAGVYEQYF	TGTGCCACCAGGGCAGCGGGGGTCTACGAGCAGTACTTC
few	TRBV9	NA	TRBJ2-7	CASSVGGAEYYEQYF	TGTGCCAGCAGCGTGGGGGGGGCAGAATATTACGAGCAGTACTTC
NA	TRBV5-1	TRBD1	TRBJ2-3	CASSSGTGEGDTQYF	TGCGCCAGCAGCTCCGGGACAGGGGAAGGAGATACGCAGTATTTT
few	TRBV24-1	NA	TRBJ2-1	CATSDLWVGEQFF	TGTGCCACCAGTGATTTGTGGGTCGGGGAGCAGTTCTTC
NA	TRBV6-5	NA	TRBJ2-7	CVTGQNYEQYF	TGTGTCACTGGGCAGAACTACGAGCAGTACTTC
NA	TRBV6-6	TRBD1	TRBJ1-1	CASSYSGQGPSFF	TGTGCCAGCAGTTACTCGGGACAGGGGCCCTCTTTCTTT
NA	TRBV5-6	NA	TRBJ1-2	CASSFPPAAYGYTF	TGTGCCAGCAGCTTCCCTCCGGCGGCCTATGGCTACACCTTC
few	TRBV11-2	TRBD2	TRBJ2-1	CASRYFPLPGLAEYNEQFF	TGTGCCAGCAGATACTTCCCCCTACCGGGACTAGCGGAGTACAATGAGCAGTTCTTC
NA	TRBV7-2	TRBD2	TRBJ2-2	CASSRGGRNTGELFF	TGTGCCAGCTCCCGGGGCGGGAGGAACACCGGGGAGCTGTTTTTT
NA	TRBV9	NA	TRBJ1-1	CASSPRSRFDEAFF	TGTGCCAGCAGCCCCCGTTCGCGGTTCGATGAAGCTTTCTTT
few	TRBV7-9	NA	TRBJ1-1	CASSPHTRNTEAFF	TGTGCCAGCAGCCCCCACACGAGGAACACTGAAGCTTTCTTT
NA	TRBV24-1	NA	TRBJ2-1	CATSDTSWTVSNEQFF	TGTGCCACCAGCGATACTTCCTGGACAGTAAGCAATGAGCAGTTCTTC
few	TRBV27	NA	TRBJ1-2	CASRILGGGGYTF	TGTGCCAGCAGAATCTTGGGAGGGGGTGGCTACACCTTC
NA	TRBV11-2	TRBD1	TRBJ1-1	CASSPPAPDRAGDTEAFF	TGTGCCAGCAGCCCCCCCGCCCCCGACAGGGCAGGGGACACTGAAGCTTTCTTT
NA	TRBV5-1	NA	TRBJ2-1	CASSFPGGDEQFF	TGCGCCAGCAGCTTTCCCGGAGGGGACGAGCAGTTCTTC
NA	TRBV6-1	NA	TRBJ2-2	CASRRTSSLGELFF	TGTGCCAGCCGGCGGACATCCTCCCTCGGGGAGCTGTTTTTT
NA	TRBV23-1	NA	TRBJ1-1	CASSQSLGGGPPDSNTEAFF	TGCGCCAGCAGTCAATCGTTAGGGGGGGGCCCGCCCGACTCGAACACTGAAGCTTTCTTT
few	TRBV5-1	TRBD2	TRBJ2-1	CASSPWTSGGTRSLNEQFF	TGCGCCAGCAGCCCATGGACTAGCGGGGGGACCCGTTCTCTGAATGAGCAGTTCTTC
NA	TRBV15	NA	TRBJ2-1	CATSRVERSYNEQFF	TGTGCCACCAGCAGAGTTGAGCGGTCCTACAATGAGCAGTTCTTC
few	TRBV20-1	TRBD2	TRBJ2-3	CSALPGTSESTDTQYF	TGCAGTGCTTTACCGGGGACTAGCGAGAGCACAGATACGCAGTATTTT
NA	TRBV12-3/TRBV12-4	NA	TRBJ2-7	CASARGDSSYEQYF	TGTGCCAGCGCGAGGGGGGACTCCTCCTACGAGCAGTACTTC
NA	TRBV12-3/TRBV12-4	TRBD1	TRBJ1-5	CASKPTGSNQPQHF	TGTGCCAGCAAACCGACAGGGAGCAATCAGCCCCAGCATTTT
NA	TRBV6-6	NA	TRBJ1-5	CASSYGGSNQPQHF	TGTGCCAGCAGTTACGGGGGGAGCAATCAGCCCCAGCATTTT
NA	TRBV5-4	NA	TRBJ2-7	CASSGRTGGAQGTYSYEQYF	TGTGCCAGCAGCGGACGGACCGGCGGAGCACAGGGAACCTACTCCTACGAGCAGTACTTC
NA	TRBV11-2	TRBD1	TRBJ2-3	CASSFQGQGIDTQYF	TGTGCCAGCAGCTTTCAGGGACAGGGAATAGATACGCAGTATTTT